The rows below give T cell receptor beta chains drawn from one sample of a study of identical twins. Using its own MiXCR run on the 5' RACE reads, TCRdb lists one record per CDR3 protein. The data hold 700,000 or so distinct CDR3 sequences, with around 8.3% observed a single time. This sample was also put to use in a study of yellow fever vaccine responses in identical twins.

Sequencing was done on a sample of PBMCs. The receptors stem from a young woman in good health. Both conserved end residues are part of each CDR3.

>TRBJ2-5|TRBV4-1
CASSQDGRWETQYF
>TRBJ2-7|TRBV7-8
CASSREGTSTYEQYF
>TRBJ2-1|TRBV12-3/TRBV12-4
CASSNRGGALPKQFF
>TRBJ2-4|TRBV7-9
CASSDTENIAKNIQYF
>TRBJ2-3|TRBV25-1
CASSEGGADTQYF
>TRBJ2-1|TRBV6-5
CASTGLFNEQFF
>TRBJ2-5|TRBV12-5
CASGQAREETQYF
>TRBJ2-7|TRBV20-1
CSASHQRERLYEQYF
>TRBJ2-5|TRBV7-9
CASSLGLQGGETQYF
>TRBJ1-1|TRBV2
CASSEALGNTEAFF
>TRBJ1-4|TRBV7-9
CASSLDPSKSEKLFF
>TRBJ2-7|TRBV5-1
CASSLGDATYEQYF
>TRBJ2-7|TRBV3-1
CASSAHQGQGTYEQYF
>TRBJ2-7|TRBV5-1
CASSLQGTGEGPYEQYF
>TRBJ2-3|TRBV20-1
CSAKQGARTDTQYF
>TRBJ2-3|TRBV6-1
CASEPGGDTDTQYF
>TRBJ2-1|TRBV20-1
CSAYRRAGTEQFF
>TRBJ2-3|TRBV6-1
CASSLLGDSTDTQYF
>TRBJ2-7|TRBV29-1
CSVVKRGDSYEQYF
>TRBJ2-1|TRBV27
CASSSRLAGGLIDEQFF
>TRBJ1-3|TRBV5-1
CASSLEGLISGNTIYF
>TRBJ2-1|TRBV7-8
CASSLRLAGYNEQFF
>TRBJ2-1|TRBV3-1
CASSQGRKSSYNEQFF
>TRBJ1-4|TRBV7-9
CARGVLDRGGEKLFF
>TRBJ2-7|TRBV7-9
CASSPGLAGGIEQYF
>TRBJ2-1|TRBV12-3/TRBV12-4
CASRAWDEQFF
>TRBJ2-7|TRBV7-2
CASSLEASGSEQYF
>TRBJ2-5|TRBV13
CASSSGVETQYF
>TRBJ2-7|TRBV29-1
CSARSGQSSYEQYF
>TRBJ2-5|TRBV20-1
CSARPAGGPETQYF
>TRBJ2-1|TRBV27
CASSFNRDRGSSKFF
>TRBJ2-1|TRBV9
CASSPRLGSSYNEQFF
>TRBJ2-7|TRBV6-2/TRBV6-3
CASSSRYSYEQYF
>TRBJ2-7|TRBV20-1
CSARQSAYEQYF
>TRBJ1-5|TRBV6-1
CASRSWEPGQFLFNQPQHF
>TRBJ2-2|TRBV28
CASLGTSETGELFF
>TRBJ2-1|TRBV10-3
CAISSGRAYNEQFF
>TRBJ2-2|TRBV10-3
CAISEGLGNTGELFF
>TRBJ2-1|TRBV6-5
CASSYSTTGGGNNEQFF
>TRBJ2-5|TRBV20-1
CSARDLGAEETQYF
>TRBJ2-5|TRBV5-1
CASSPGGDSTQYF
>TRBJ2-2|TRBV29-1
CSVEDPGWDTGELFF
>TRBJ2-3|TRBV28
CASWGGGTQYF
>TRBJ2-7|TRBV15
CATSRVTGTGSYEQYF
>TRBJ2-4|TRBV15
CATSRDRGGENIQYF
>TRBJ1-4|TRBV25-1
CASSQDTLDEKLFF
>TRBJ1-6|TRBV20-1
CSARNPSRNSPLHF
>TRBJ2-5|TRBV12-3/TRBV12-4
CASSLDVGGETQYF
>TRBJ2-1|TRBV5-1
CASSPPGAGGGGEQFF
>TRBJ2-1|TRBV12-3/TRBV12-4
CASKLQDEQFF
>TRBJ2-2|TRBV27
CASSLRSQGANTRELFF
>TRBJ1-6|TRBV6-6
CASSYLNSPLHF